Listed here are 10 T cell receptor beta chains from one sample, sequenced in a study of cytomegalovirus exposure and HLA in healthy donors. Here immunoSEQ multiplex PCR was the method, and the copy in TCRdb shows in-frame clones only, minus some. The sample has around 240,000 clones, 90% seen once. Sequencing was carried out using PBMCs. The receptor source for this set is a young woman in good health and CMV-seronegative.

The chain is built from TRBV5-1 and TRBJ2-3, with 8 bases identical to TRBD2. Trimming cost V 6 bases and J 6 bases; bases outside gene matches: 9. Germline V CDR1 and CDR2: SGHRS, YFSETQ. The CDR3 has 14 amino acids. The CDR3 loop reads CASNSGTSMDTQYF. For the CDR3, the DNA is TGCGCCAGCAACAGCGGGACTAGTATGGATACGCAGTATTTT. The full variable domain, its missing parts supplied by reference TRBV5-1 and TRBJ2-3, is KAGVTQTPRYLIKTRGQQVTLSCSPISGHRSVSWYQQTPGQGLQFLFEYFSETQRNKGNFPGRFSGRQFSNSRSEMNVSTLELGDSALYLCASNSGTSMDTQYFGPGTRLTVL.

The chain combines TRBV7-8 with TRBJ1-2; possibly TRBD1 for D (6 bases). The V end was cut by 5 bases, the J end by 5 bases, with 30 bases between. The CDR3 is made up of 19 amino acids. Looked up from germline, CDR1 is SGHVS and CDR2 is FQNEAQ. The CDR3 DNA sequence: TGTGCCAGCAGCCATAAAGGGGGTGTACACATTATCGGGGTTTATGGCTACACCTTC. Translating it yields CASSHKGGVHIIGVYGYTF.

The chain carries TRBV2 and TRBJ2-3; TRBD2 matches 13 bases. The germline gives CDR1 SNHLY, CDR2 FYNNEI. This CDR3 contains 16 residues. V trimming: 5 bases; J trimming: 2 bases; junction bases outside the gene matches: 4. The CDR3 DNA reads as TGTGCCAGCAGTAGGGGACTAGCGGGATTCACAGATACGCAGTATTTT. Its protein is CASSRGLAGFTDTQYF.

On this clone itself: Other DNA sequences from this sample encode an identical CDR3 as well. This chain links TRBV2 with TRBJ2-3, with no clear D. CDR1 and CDR2 (germline): SNHLY, FYNNEI. The CDR3 loop spans 12 amino acids. V was clipped by 5 bases and J by 0 bases, with 3 bases between them. The CDR3 nucleotides read TGTGCCAGCAGTACTAGCACAGATACGCAGTATTTT. It translates to CASSTSTDTQYF.

This clone was picked up one time. J is TRBJ2-7 and V is TRBV9; weak D call: TRBD1 (5 bases). This CDR3 region has 13 residues. Germline CDR1 SGDLS, CDR2 YYNGEE. V lost 3 bases and J lost 6, with 13 bases in between. The CDR3 loop reads CASSEQTVSEQYF. The CDR3 DNA reads TGTGCCAGCAGCGAACAGACAGTCTCCGAGCAGTACTTC.

For the CDR3, the DNA is TGCGCCAGCAGTCAGGCAGGCCGCACAGATACGCAGTATTTT. It is translated as CASSQAGRTDTQYF. The chain carries TRBV23-1 and TRBJ2-3; no firm D call. TRBV23-1 counts as an open reading frame of uncertain function. The CDR3 sequence is 14 residues long. Trimming left V 3 bases short and J 1 base short, with 8 bases between.

In this sample, this clone turned up once. J is TRBJ2-3 and V is TRBV5-1, with TRBD1 matching 9 bases. Germline CDR1 is SGHRS and CDR2 is YFSETQ. Losses at the gene ends were 4 bases for V and 4 bases for J; bases not matched to a gene: 7. This CDR3 comprises 15 residues. The CDR3 DNA reads TGCGCCAGCAGCCCGGGACAGGGCGTTGCAGATACGCAGTATTTT. It is translated as CASSPGQGVADTQYF.

The chain carries TRBV6-6 and TRBJ1-2; D may be TRBD1 (6 bases). Trimming stripped 4 bases from V and 2 bases from J, with 8 bases between. This CDR3 is 13 amino acids long. Germline-derived CDR1 and CDR2 are MNHNY and SVGAGI (reference sequence). The CDR3 sequence: CASSSQGNYGYTF. DNA for the CDR3: TGTGCCAGCAGTTCACAGGGCAACTATGGCTACACCTTC.

This sequence joins TRBV5-1 and TRBJ2-3; possibly TRBD2 for D (7 bases). The CDR3 extends over 16 amino acids. Germline values: CDR1 SGHRS, CDR2 YFSETQ. Between the trimmed V and J ends, which lost 3 bases and 5 bases, there was a span of 19 bases. In DNA form, the CDR3 reads TGCGCCAGCAGCTCCTATGAAGGGGGGGCAAGAGATACGCAGTATTTT. Translation gives CASSSYEGGARDTQYF.

The rearrangement joins TRBV28 to TRBJ2-5, with 11 bases aligning to TRBD2. After removal of 5 bases from V and 1 base from J, the junction contained 9 bases not matched to a gene. Germline CDR1 MDHEN, CDR2 SYDVKM. The CDR3 totals 17 residues. The CDR3 DNA sequence: TGTGCCAGCAGTCCGCTCAGTGGACTAGCGGGCCAAGAGACCCAGTACTTC. Translation gives CASSPLSGLAGQETQYF.